The clone carrying this T cell receptor beta chain was counted a few times. Its antigen is unidentified. These data are taken from a study of beta chain features in type 1 diabetes. Post-sort purity exceeded 98% for all sorted populations. V was cut by 6 bases and J by 2 bases, with 7 bases left in between. Germline V lookup: CDR1 MDHEN, CDR2 SYDVKM. The CDR3 has 12 residues. Expressed TCRB transcripts were sequenced after all isolated RNA was converted to cDNA. The data were produced by immunoSEQ multiplex PCR, yet TCRdb's version contains in-frame clones alone and is incomplete. This table holds roughly 400,000 clones, more than 12% found once. Study outcomes and limitations: Overrepresentation of cells with high TCR expression could result from cDNA sequencing. PCR might favor shorter templates, equally in patients and controls.

The receptor was isolated from a woman aged 18-29 years in good health. The sample taken for sequencing was naive CD4+ T cells from blood. This chain links TRBV28 with TRBJ2-5; D not resolved. CDR3 sequence (DNA): TGTGCCAGCAGGGCGGAACAAGAGACCCAGTACTTC. As protein: CASRAEQETQYF.